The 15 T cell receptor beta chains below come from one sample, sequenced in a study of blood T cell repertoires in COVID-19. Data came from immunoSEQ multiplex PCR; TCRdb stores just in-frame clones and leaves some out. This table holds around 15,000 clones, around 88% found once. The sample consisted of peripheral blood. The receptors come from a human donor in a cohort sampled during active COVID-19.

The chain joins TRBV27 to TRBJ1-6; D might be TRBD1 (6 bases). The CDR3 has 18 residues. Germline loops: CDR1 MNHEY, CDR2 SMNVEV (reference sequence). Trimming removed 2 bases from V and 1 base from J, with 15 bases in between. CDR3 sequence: CASSLPPQGRSYNSPLHF. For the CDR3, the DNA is TGTGCCAGCAGTTTACCGCCCCAGGGGCGATCCTATAATTCACCCCTCCACTTT.

CDR3 sequence reads: CAWLRLAVSYNEQFF. The DNA for the CDR3 is TGTGCCTGGCTCAGACTAGCGGTCTCCTACAATGAGCAGTTCTTC. The chain joins TRBV30 to TRBJ2-1; TRBD2 matches at 9 bases. CDR1 and CDR2 from the germline V gene are GTSNPN and SVGIG (reference sequence). The CDR3 has 15 residues. J was trimmed by 0 bases and V by 5 bases; bases with no gene match: 5.

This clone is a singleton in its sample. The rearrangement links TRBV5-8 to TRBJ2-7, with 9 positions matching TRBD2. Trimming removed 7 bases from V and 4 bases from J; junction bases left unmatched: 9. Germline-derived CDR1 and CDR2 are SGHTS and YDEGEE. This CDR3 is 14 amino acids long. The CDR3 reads CASPRSSGRYEQYF. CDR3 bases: TGTGCCAGCCCGCGGAGTAGCGGGAGATACGAGCAGTACTTC.

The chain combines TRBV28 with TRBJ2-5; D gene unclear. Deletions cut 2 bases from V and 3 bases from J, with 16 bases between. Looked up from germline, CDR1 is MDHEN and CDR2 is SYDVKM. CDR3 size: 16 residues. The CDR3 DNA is TGTGCCAGCAGTTTAGCCCTAATGCGGCTAGAAGAGACCCAGTACTTC. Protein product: CASSLALMRLEETQYF.

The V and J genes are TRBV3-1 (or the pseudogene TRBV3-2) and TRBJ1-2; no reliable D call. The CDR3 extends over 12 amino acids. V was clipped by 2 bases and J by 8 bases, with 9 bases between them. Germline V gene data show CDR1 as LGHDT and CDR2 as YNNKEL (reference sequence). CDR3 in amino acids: CASSQSGRGYTF. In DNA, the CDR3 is TGTGCCAGCAGCCAATCCGGGAGGGGCTACACCTTC.

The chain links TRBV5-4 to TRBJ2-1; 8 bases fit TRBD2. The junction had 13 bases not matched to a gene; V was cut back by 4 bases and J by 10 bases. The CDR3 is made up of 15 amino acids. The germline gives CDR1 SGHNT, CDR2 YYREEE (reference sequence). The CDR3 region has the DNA TGTGCCAGCAGCACGCGGTCTGGAGCGGGGGTGGAGCAGTTCTTC. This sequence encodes CASSTRSGAGVEQFF.

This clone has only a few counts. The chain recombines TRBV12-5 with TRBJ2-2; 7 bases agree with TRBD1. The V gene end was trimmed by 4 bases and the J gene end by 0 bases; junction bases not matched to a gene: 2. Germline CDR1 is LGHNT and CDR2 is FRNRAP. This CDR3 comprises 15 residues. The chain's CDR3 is CASGSGQANTGELFF. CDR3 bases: TGTGCTAGTGGTTCCGGACAGGCGAACACCGGGGAGCTGTTTTTT. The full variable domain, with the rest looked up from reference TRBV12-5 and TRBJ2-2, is DARVTQTPRHKVTEMGQEVTMRCQPILGHNTVFWYRQTMMQGLELLAYFRNRAPLDDSGMPKDRFSAEMPDATLATLKIQPSEPRDSAVYFCASGSGQANTGELFFGEGSRLTVL.

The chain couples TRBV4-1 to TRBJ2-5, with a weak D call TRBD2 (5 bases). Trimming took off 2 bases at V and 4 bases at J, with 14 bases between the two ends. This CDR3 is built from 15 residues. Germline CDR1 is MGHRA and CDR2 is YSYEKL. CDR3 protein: CASSQQTFEGETQYF. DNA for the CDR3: TGCGCCAGCAGCCAACAGACCTTCGAGGGAGAGACCCAGTACTTC.

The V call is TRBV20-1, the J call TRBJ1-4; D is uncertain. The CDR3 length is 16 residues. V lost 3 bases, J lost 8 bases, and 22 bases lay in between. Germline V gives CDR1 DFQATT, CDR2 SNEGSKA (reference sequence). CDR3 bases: TGCAGTGCTAGTCAAGGTGGATCGGTGGGGAGGGAAAAACTGTTTTTT. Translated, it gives CSASQGGSVGREKLFF.

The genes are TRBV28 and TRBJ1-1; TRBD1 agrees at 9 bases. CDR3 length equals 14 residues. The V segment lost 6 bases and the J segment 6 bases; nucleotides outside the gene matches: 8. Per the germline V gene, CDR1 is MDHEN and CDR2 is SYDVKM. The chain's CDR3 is CASSKQGAGAEAFF. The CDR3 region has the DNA TGTGCCAGCAGCAAACAGGGGGCTGGTGCTGAAGCTTTCTTT.

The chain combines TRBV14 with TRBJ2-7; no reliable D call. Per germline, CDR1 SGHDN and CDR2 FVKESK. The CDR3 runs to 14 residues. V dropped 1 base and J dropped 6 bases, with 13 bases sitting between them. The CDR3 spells CASSQASTFSEQYF. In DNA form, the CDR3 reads TGTGCCAGCAGCCAAGCTAGTACGTTTTCCGAGCAGTACTTC.

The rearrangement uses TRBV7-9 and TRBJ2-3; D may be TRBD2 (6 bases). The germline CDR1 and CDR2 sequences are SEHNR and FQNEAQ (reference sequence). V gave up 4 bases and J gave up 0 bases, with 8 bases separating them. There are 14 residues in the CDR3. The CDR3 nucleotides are TGTGCCAGCAGCTCCCGGGGGAGCACAGATACGCAGTATTTT. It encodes CASSSRGSTDTQYF.

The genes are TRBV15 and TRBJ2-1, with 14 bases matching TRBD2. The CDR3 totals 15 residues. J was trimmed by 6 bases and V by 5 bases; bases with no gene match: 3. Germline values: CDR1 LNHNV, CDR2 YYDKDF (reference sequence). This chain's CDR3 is CATSGGLAGGNEQFF. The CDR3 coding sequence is TGTGCCACCAGCGGAGGACTAGCGGGAGGCAATGAGCAGTTCTTC.

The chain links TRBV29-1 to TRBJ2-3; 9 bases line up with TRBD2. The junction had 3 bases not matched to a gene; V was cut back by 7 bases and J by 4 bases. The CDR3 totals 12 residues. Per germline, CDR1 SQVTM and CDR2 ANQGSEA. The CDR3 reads CSGGLASDTQYF. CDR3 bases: TGCAGCGGGGGACTAGCTTCAGATACGCAGTATTTT.

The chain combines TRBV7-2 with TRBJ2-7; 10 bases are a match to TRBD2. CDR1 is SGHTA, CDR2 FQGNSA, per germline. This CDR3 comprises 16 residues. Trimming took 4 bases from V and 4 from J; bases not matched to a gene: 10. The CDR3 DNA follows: TGTGCCAGCAGCTCCGGACTAGCGGTTCCAAGGTACGAGCAGTACTTC. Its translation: CASSSGLAVPRYEQYF.